These 9 T cell receptor beta chains were all obtained from the same sample, sequenced in a study of blood T cells in healthy people across ages. A second PCR, run for roughly 6 to 11 cycles, used a sample-barcoded 5' primer plus a J-beta primer mix. TCRdb re-derived calls from the 5' RACE reads in MiXCR, one entry per CDR3 protein. The repertoire holds under 1,000,000 distinct CDR3 sequences, with about half as singletons. The sequencing sample was made of blood. Source of these receptors: a man aged 80 or over in good health.

This clonotype was seen only a few times. The rearrangement joins TRBV12-3 or TRBV12-4 to TRBJ2-7; TRBD1 agrees at 7 bases. The junction had 8 bases not matched to a gene; V was cut back by 1 base and J by 2 bases. The CDR3 totals 16 residues. This chain's CDR3 is CASSLGGTDGTYEQYF. The CDR3, as DNA: TGTGCCAGCAGTTTAGGGGGGACAGACGGAACCTACGAGCAGTACTTC.

This clonotype was picked up a small number of times. V usage is TRBV29-1 and J usage is TRBJ2-1, with D perhaps matching TRBD1 (6 bases). Trimming took off 5 bases at V and 3 bases at J, with 14 bases between the two ends. Per the germline V gene, CDR1 is SQVTM and CDR2 is ANQGSEA. This CDR3 has 14 amino acids. The CDR3 coding sequence is TGCAGCGTTTACTTCCGGGACAACTACAATGAGCAGTTCTTC. Its protein is CSVYFRDNYNEQFF.

In this sample, this clonotype turned up a few times. The CDR3 bases are TGCGCCAGCAGCGAGACTAGCGGGAGTAATGAGCAGTTCTTC. Residues: CASSETSGSNEQFF. This chain connects TRBV5-1 to TRBJ2-1; the match to TRBD2 covers 12 bases. There are 14 residues in the CDR3. The V gene end was trimmed by 4 bases and the J gene end by 7 bases; junction bases not matched to a gene: 3. Germline loops: CDR1 SGHRS, CDR2 YFSETQ.

This clonotype has ten or more counts. This chain links TRBV10-3 with TRBJ2-5; D unclear. CDR3 length: 12 amino acids. Trimming stripped 4 bases from V and 5 bases from J, with 8 bases between. Germline V gene lookup returns CDR1 ENHRY and CDR2 SYGVKD. The CDR3 DNA is TGTGCCATCAGTGGAGCGCCGGAGACCCAGTACTTC. Translating it yields CAISGAPETQYF.

V gene TRBV20-1 combines with J gene TRBJ2-5; 12 bases line up with TRBD2. CDR3 length equals 19 residues. V gave up 0 bases and J gave up 11 bases; unmatched junction bases: 22. Per the germline V gene, CDR1 is DFQATT and CDR2 is SNEGSKA (reference sequence). The CDR3 here is CSARDEEGRASGRAFEQYF. The CDR3 coding sequence is TGCAGTGCTAGAGATGAGGAGGGTCGGGCTAGCGGGAGGGCCTTTGAGCAGTACTTC.

The rearrangement links TRBV11-1 to TRBJ2-7; D possibly uses TRBD1 or TRBD2 (5 bases each). The DNA end is a closer match to TRBJ2-5, so the J assignment may be wrong. This CDR3 is built from 16 residues. Looked up from germline, CDR1 is SGHAT and CDR2 is FQDESV (reference sequence). The CDR3 sequence: CASSLGVGQNKGTQYF. CDR3 coding DNA: TGTGCCAGCAGCCTGGGGGTAGGCCAGAACAAGGGGACCCAGTACTTC.

The chain employs TRBV10-3 and TRBJ2-3; 8 bases line up with TRBD2. CDR3 length: 16 residues. Germline CDR1 ENHRY, CDR2 SYGVKD. J gave up 1 base and V 6 bases, and 9 bases lay outside the gene matches. The CDR3 coding sequence is TGTGCCATCAGCGAAACTACTAGCGGCCGCACAGATACGCAGTATTTT. Translation gives CAISETTSGRTDTQYF.

The V call is TRBV6-5, the J call TRBJ2-3, with D tentatively TRBD2 (6 bases). Trimming stripped 2 bases from V and 7 bases from J, with 16 bases between. Looked up from germline, CDR1 is MNHEY and CDR2 is SVGAGI. The CDR3 extends over 15 amino acids. The CDR3 reads CASSYETNGRYTQYF. In nucleotides, the CDR3 is TGTGCCAGCAGTTACGAGACTAACGGGAGATATACGCAGTATTTT.

The chain uses TRBV5-6 and TRBJ2-1, with D possibly being TRBD2 (5 bases). The germline V gene has CDR1 SGHDT and CDR2 YYEEEE. The CDR3 spans 13 residues. Between the trimmed V and J ends, which lost 2 bases and 6 bases, there was a span of 9 bases. The CDR3, as DNA: TGTGCCAGCAGCTTCGAGGGCGTCAATGAGCAGTTCTTC. Translated, it gives CASSFEGVNEQFF.